This T cell receptor (beta chain) was identified in a study of shared clonotypes between healthy human individuals. CDR3 length: 14 amino acids. V was clipped by 2 bases and J by 1 base, with 12 bases between them. Germline values: CDR1 SQVTM, CDR2 ANQGSEA. The repertoire was sequenced with immunoSEQ multiplex PCR; TCRdb's copy has only in-frame clones and lacks some. The top ten clones hold roughly 0.36% of a sample with 2 million to 2.5 million clones, 90% to 95% of them seen once. The chain has TRBV29-1 and TRBJ2-7; D possibly corresponds to TRBD1 (6 bases). The TCR comes from a man younger than 35 in good health. Some clones in this sample may be carry-over from other donors' samples. Sequencing was performed on naive CD4+ T cells from PBMCs. The subset here: CD45RA+ positively selected. CDR3 sequence: CSVESAQGSYEQYF. The CDR3 region has the DNA TGCAGCGTTGAATCAGCCCAGGGGTCCTACGAGCAGTACTTC.